This passage covers 10 T cell receptor beta chains from one sample sequenced in a study of T cells in narcolepsy. This table comes from immunoSEQ multiplex PCR, and its TCRdb copy is limited to in-frame clones, with some not included. The table has some 22,000 clones, approximately 85% seen once. Material: memory (CD45RA-) CD4+ T cells from blood. The receptors were sampled from a human donor in good health.

This chain joins TRBV14 and TRBJ1-2, with D possibly TRBD1 on 5 matching bases. Trimming pared 2 bases from V and 0 bases from J, leaving 10 bases between. CDR3 length: 15 amino acids. Germline V gene sequence: CDR1 SGHDN, CDR2 FVKESK. The CDR3 DNA is TGTGCCAGCAGCCAAACGCAGGGATCTAACTATGGCTACACCTTC. This gives the protein CASSQTQGSNYGYTF.

The chain carries TRBV11-2 and TRBJ2-5, with TRBD2 matching over 9 bases. The CDR3 contains 15 residues. Germline CDR1 and CDR2: SGHAT and FQNNGV. Germline trimming cut 5 bases from V and 7 bases from J; bases unmatched to any gene: 11. The CDR3 DNA reads TGTGCCAGCAGCATTGTAGCGGGAGAGGTCGGGACCCAGTACTTC. It specifies CASSIVAGEVGTQYF. The full variable domain, completed using reference TRBV11-2 and TRBJ2-5, is EAGVAQSPRYKIIEKRQSVAFWCNPISGHATLYWYQQILGQGPKLLIQFQNNGVVDDSQLPKDRFSAERLKGVDSTLKIQPAKLEDSAVYLCASSIVAGEVGTQYFGPGTRLLVL.

Only a few counts were recorded for this clone. The genes are TRBV5-5 and TRBJ1-5, with D maybe TRBD1 (6 bases). V gave up 0 bases and J gave up 7 bases, with 17 bases separating them. The germline gives CDR1 SGHKS, CDR2 YYEKEE (reference sequence). The CDR3 is made up of 16 amino acids. DNA for the CDR3: TGTGCCAGCAGCTTGGCAGGGGAGGGCCGAAGACAGCCCCAGCATTTT. Translated: CASSLAGEGRRQPQHF.

The chain is built from TRBV7-6 and TRBJ2-3, with D perhaps assigned TRBD1 or TRBD2 (5 bases each). Germline CDR1 is SGHVS and CDR2 is FNYEAQ. V was cut by 2 bases and J by 1 base, with 22 bases left in between. There are 19 residues in the CDR3. The CDR3, as DNA: TGTGCCAGCAGCTTACGGGGTAGTGGGGCTGCACCTCGCACAGATACGCAGTATTTT. Translated: CASSLRGSGAAPRTDTQYF.

The chain couples TRBV2 to TRBJ1-2, with D possibly being TRBD1 (6 bases). Trimming shortened V by 4 bases and J by 7 bases, and 13 bases separated the two germline ends. The CDR3 is 13 amino acids. Germline assignment: CDR1 SNHLY and CDR2 FYNNEI. The CDR3 DNA reads as TGTGCCAGCAGTGGGGGGCAGGGCCGTGGCTACACCTTC. Protein sequence: CASSGGQGRGYTF.

V usage is TRBV18 and J usage is TRBJ1-1; 7 nucleotides match TRBD1. The CDR3 spans 15 residues. With 2 bases clipped from V and 5 bases from J, the junction kept 8 bases outside the gene matches. Germline V gene data show CDR1 as KGHSH and CDR2 as LQKENI. The CDR3 protein is CASSPETGLRTEAFF. Written as DNA, the CDR3 is TGTGCCAGCTCACCAGAGACAGGGCTTAGAACTGAAGCTTTCTTT. The complete variable domain, with remaining parts taken from reference TRBV18 and TRBJ1-1, reads NAGVMQNPRHLVRRRGQEARLRCSPMKGHSHVYWYRQLPEEGLKFMVYLQKENIIDESGMPKERFSAEFPKEGPSILRIQQVVRGDSAAYFCASSPETGLRTEAFFGQGTRLTVV.

The V gene is TRBV28, the J gene TRBJ1-3; D is undetermined. The CDR3 has 16 residues. Germline loops: CDR1 MDHEN, CDR2 SYDVKM. The V end lost 5 bases, the J end lost 1 base, and 15 bases lay between the germline ends. The CDR3 loop is CASSLAAGGSGNTIYF. The CDR3 nucleotides read TGTGCCAGCAGTCTCGCGGCAGGCGGGTCTGGAAACACCATATATTTT.

V and J are TRBV7-9 and TRBJ1-1, with TRBD1 matching 7 bases. V was pared by 9 bases and J by 1 base, with 17 bases of the junction left unmatched. Germline V gene sequence: CDR1 SEHNR, CDR2 FQNEAQ (reference sequence). This CDR3 is built from 17 residues. CDR3 region: CASLRGVSGLTNTEAFF. In DNA form, the CDR3 reads TGTGCCAGTCTCAGGGGGGTGTCAGGGCTTACGAACACTGAAGCTTTCTTT.

J is TRBJ1-2 and V is TRBV7-8, with D possibly matching TRBD1 (6 bases). Trimming removed 1 base at V and 4 bases at J, with 13 bases between. The CDR3 is 15 amino acids. Germline V gene data show CDR1 as SGHVS and CDR2 as FQNEAQ. This CDR3 is CASSLGGGKSYGYTF. As DNA, the CDR3 is TGTGCCAGCAGCTTAGGAGGGGGGAAAAGCTATGGCTACACCTTC. Based on the CDR3 plus reference TRBV7-8 and TRBJ1-2, the full variable domain is GAGVSQSPRYKVAKRGQDVALRCDPISGHVSLFWYQQALGQGPEFLTYFQNEAQLDKSGLPSDRFFAERPEGSVSTLKIQRTQQEDSAVYLCASSLGGGKSYGYTFGSGTRLTVV.

This chain uses TRBV9 with TRBJ1-6; 8 bases are shared with TRBD1. The J segment lost 5 bases and the V segment lost 3 bases, leaving 10 bases of the junction unmatched. Looked up from germline, CDR1 is SGDLS and CDR2 is YYNGEE. This CDR3 region has 17 residues. The CDR3 sequence: CASSARTGKGNNSPLHF. DNA of the CDR3: TGTGCCAGCAGCGCCCGGACAGGGAAGGGGAATAATTCACCCCTCCACTTT.